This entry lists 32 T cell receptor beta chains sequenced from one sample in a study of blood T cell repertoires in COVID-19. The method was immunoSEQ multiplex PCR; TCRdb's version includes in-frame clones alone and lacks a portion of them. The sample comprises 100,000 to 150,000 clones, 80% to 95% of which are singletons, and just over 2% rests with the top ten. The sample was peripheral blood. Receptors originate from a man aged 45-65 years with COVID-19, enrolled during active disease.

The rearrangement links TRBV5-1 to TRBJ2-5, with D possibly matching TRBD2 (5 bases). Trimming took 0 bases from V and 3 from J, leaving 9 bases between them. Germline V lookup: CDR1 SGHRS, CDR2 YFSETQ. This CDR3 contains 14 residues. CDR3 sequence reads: CASSLAAGEETQYF. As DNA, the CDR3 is TGCGCCAGCAGCTTGGCCGCGGGTGAAGAGACCCAGTACTTC.

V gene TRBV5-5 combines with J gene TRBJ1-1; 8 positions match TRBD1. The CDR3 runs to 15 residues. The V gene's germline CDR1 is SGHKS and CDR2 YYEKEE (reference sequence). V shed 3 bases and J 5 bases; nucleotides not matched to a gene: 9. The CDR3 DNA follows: TGTGCCAGCAGCTGGCCCCGGACAGGGAATACTGAAGCTTTCTTT. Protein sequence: CASSWPRTGNTEAFF.

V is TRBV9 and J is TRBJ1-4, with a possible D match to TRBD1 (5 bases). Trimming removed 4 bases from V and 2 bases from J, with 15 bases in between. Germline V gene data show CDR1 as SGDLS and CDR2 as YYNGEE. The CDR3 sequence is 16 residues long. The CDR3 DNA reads TGTGCCAGCAGCCTGGGTGGGGGGTCGACTAATGAAAAACTGTTTTTT. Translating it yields CASSLGGGSTNEKLFF.

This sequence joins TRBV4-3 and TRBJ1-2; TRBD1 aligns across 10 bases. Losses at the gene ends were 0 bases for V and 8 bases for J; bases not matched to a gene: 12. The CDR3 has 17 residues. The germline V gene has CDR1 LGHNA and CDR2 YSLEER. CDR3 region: CASSQDFRDRGLEGYTF. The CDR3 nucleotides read TGCGCCAGCAGCCAAGATTTTCGGGACAGGGGTTTGGAGGGCTACACCTTC.

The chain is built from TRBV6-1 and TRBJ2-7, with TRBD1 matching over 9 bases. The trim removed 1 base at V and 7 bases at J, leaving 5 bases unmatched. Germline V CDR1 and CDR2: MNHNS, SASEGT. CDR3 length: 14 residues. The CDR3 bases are TGTGCCAGCAGTGAAGGGACAGGGGAGAGAGAGCAGTACGTC. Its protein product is CASSEGTGEREQYV.

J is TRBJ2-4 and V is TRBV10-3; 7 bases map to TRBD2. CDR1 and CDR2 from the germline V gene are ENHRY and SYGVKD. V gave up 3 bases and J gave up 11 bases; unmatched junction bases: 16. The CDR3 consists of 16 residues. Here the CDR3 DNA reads TGTGCCATCAGTGACCACCAGGGAGGGGACGGGAAAGTTCAGTACTTC. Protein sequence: CAISDHQGGDGKVQYF.

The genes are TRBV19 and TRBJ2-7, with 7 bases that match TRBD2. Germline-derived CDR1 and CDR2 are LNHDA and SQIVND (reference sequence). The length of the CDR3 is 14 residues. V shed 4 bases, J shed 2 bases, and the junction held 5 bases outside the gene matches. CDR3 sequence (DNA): TGTGCCAGTAGTAGGGGGGGGACCGCCTACGAGCAGTACTTC. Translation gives CASSRGGTAYEQYF.

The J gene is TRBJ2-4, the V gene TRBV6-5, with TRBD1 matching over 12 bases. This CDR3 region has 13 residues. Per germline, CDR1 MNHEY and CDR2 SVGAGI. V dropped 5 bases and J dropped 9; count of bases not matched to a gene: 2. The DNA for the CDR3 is TGTGCCAGCAGTCGGGGACAGGGGGCCATTCAGTACTTC. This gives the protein CASSRGQGAIQYF.

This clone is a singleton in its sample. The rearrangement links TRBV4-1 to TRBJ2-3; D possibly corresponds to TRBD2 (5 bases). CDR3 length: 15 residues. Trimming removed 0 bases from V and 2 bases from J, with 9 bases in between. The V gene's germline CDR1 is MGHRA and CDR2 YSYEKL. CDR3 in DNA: TGCGCCAGCAGCCAAGATCGGGGTTACACAGATACGCAGTATTTT. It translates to CASSQDRGYTDTQYF.

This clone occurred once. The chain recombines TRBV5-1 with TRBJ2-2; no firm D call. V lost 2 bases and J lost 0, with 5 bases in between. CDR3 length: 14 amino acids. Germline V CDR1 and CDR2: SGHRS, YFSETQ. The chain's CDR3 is CASSFVANTGELFF. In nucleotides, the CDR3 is TGCGCCAGCAGCTTCGTAGCGAACACCGGGGAGCTGTTTTTT.

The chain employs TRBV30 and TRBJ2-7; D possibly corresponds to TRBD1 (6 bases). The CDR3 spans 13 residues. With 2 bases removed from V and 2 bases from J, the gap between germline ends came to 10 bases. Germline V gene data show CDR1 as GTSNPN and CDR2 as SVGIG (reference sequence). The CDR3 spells CAWSTGLPYEQYF. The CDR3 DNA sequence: TGTGCCTGGAGTACAGGGCTACCCTACGAGCAGTACTTC.

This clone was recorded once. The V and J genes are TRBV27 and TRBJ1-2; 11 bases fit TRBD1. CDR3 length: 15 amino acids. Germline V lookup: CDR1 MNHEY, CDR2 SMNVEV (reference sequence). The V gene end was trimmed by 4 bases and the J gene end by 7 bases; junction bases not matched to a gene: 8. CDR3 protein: CASSSADRGRLGYTF. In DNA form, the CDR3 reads TGTGCCAGCAGTTCCGCGGACAGGGGGCGCCTTGGCTACACCTTC.

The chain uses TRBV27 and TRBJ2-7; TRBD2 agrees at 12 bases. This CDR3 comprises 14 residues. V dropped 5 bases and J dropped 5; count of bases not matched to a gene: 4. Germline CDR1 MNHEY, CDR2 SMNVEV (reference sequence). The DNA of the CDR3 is TGTGCCAGCAGTCCGACTAGCGGGAGAAACGAGCAGTACTTC. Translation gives CASSPTSGRNEQYF.

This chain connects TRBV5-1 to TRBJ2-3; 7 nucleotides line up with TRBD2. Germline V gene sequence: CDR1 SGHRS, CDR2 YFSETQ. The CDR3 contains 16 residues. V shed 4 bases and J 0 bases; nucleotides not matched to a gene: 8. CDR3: CASSARLAESTDTQYF. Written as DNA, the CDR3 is TGCGCCAGCAGCGCCCGACTAGCAGAAAGCACAGATACGCAGTATTTT.

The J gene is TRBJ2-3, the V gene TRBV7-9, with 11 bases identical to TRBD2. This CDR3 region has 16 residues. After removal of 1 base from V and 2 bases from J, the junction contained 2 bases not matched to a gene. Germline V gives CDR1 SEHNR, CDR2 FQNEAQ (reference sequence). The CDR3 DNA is TGTGCCAGCAGCTTAGAACTAGCGGGAGTCACAGATACGCAGTATTTT. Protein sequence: CASSLELAGVTDTQYF.

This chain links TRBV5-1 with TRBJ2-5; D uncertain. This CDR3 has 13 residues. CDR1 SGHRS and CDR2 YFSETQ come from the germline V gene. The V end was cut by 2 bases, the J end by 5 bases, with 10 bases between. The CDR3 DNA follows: TGCGCCAGCAGCTTCTCTCCCGTGGAGACCCAGTACTTC. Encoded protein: CASSFSPVETQYF. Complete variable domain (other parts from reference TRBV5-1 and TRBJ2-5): KAGVTQTPRYLIKTRGQQVTLSCSPISGHRSVSWYQQTPGQGLQFLFEYFSETQRNKGNFPGRFSGRQFSNSRSEMNVSTLELGDSALYLCASSFSPVETQYFGPGTRLLVL.

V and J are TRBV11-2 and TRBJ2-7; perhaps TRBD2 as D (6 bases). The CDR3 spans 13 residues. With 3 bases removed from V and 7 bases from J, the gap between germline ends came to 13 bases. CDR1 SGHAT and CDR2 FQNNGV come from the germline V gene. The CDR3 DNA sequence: TGTGCCAGCAGCTTTGGAGGGACCGGGGAGCAGTACGTC. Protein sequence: CASSFGGTGEQYV.

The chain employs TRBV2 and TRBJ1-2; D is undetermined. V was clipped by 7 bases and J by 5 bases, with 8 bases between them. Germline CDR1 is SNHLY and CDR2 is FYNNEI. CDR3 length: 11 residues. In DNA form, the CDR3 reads TGTGCCAGCACCGCCAGTTATGGCTACACCTTC. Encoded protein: CASTASYGYTF.

The CDR3 DNA follows: TGTGCCAGCAGCTTATCTCTAGCGGGGCCTGACAATGAGCAGTTCTTC. It is translated as CASSLSLAGPDNEQFF. This rearrangement joins TRBV7-2 to TRBJ2-1; TRBD2 matches 9 bases. This CDR3 has 16 amino acids. V lost 2 bases to trimming and J lost 5 bases; unmatched junction nucleotides: 7. Germline-derived CDR1 and CDR2 are SGHTA and FQGNSA.

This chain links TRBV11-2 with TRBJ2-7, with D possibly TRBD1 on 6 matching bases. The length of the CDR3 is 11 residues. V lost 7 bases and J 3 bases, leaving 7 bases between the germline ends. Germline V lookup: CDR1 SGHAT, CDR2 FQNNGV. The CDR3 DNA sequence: TGTGCCAGCACCAGGGGCTACGAGCAGTACTTC. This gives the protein CASTRGYEQYF.

CDR3 bases: TGTGCCACCAGCAGGGACAGGGCCTATAATTCACCCCTCCACTTT. Protein product: CATSRDRAYNSPLHF. V is TRBV15 and J is TRBJ1-6; 8 nucleotides agree with TRBD1. The CDR3 is made up of 15 amino acids. Trimming removed 3 bases from V and 2 bases from J; junction bases left unmatched: 0. Per the germline V gene, CDR1 is LNHNV and CDR2 is YYDKDF (reference sequence). Complete variable domain (other parts from reference TRBV15 and TRBJ1-6): DAMVIQNPRYQVTQFGKPVTLSCSQTLNHNVMYWYQQKSSQAPKLLFHYYDKDFNNEADTPDNFQSRRPNTSFCFLDIRSPGLGDTAMYLCATSRDRAYNSPLHFGNGTRLTVT.

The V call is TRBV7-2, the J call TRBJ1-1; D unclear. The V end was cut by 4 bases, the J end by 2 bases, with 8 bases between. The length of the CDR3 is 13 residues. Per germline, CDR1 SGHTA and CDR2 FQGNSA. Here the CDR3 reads CASSSTINTEAFF. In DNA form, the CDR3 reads TGTGCCAGCAGCTCTACCATCAACACTGAAGCTTTCTTT.

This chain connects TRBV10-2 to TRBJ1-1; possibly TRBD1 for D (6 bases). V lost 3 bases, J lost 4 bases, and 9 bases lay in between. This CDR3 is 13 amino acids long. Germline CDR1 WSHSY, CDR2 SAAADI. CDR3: CASSDTGLTEAFF. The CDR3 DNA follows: TGCGCCAGCAGTGATACAGGGCTCACTGAAGCTTTCTTT.

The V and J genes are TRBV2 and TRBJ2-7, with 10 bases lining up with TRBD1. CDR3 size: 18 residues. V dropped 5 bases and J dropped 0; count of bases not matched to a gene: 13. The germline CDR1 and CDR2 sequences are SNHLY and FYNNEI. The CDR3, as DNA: TGTGCCAGCAGTACTCCGGGACAGGGGCTACCTGCCTCCTACGAGCAGTACTTC. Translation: CASSTPGQGLPASYEQYF.

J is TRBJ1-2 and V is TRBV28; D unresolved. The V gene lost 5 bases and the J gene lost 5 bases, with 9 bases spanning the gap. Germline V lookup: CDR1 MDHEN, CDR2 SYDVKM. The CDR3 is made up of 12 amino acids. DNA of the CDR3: TGTGCCAGCAGTAGTCGGGAATATGGCTACACCTTC. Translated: CASSSREYGYTF.

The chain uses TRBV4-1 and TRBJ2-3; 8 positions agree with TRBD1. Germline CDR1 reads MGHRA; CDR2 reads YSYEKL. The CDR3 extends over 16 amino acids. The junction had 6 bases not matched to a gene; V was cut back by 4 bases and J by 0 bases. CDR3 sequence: CASSRDRGSSTDTQYF. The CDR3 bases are TGCGCCAGCAGCCGAGACAGGGGCTCTAGCACAGATACGCAGTATTTT.

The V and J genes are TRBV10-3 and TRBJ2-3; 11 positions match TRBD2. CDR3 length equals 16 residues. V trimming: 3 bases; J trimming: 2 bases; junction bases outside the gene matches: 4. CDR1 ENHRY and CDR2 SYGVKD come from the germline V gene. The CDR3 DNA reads TGTGCCATCAGTGACCCGACTAGCGGGACCACAGATACGCAGTATTTT. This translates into CAISDPTSGTTDTQYF.

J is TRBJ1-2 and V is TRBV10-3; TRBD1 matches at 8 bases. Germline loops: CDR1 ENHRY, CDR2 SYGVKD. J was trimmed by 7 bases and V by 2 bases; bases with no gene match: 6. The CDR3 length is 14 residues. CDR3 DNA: TGTGCCATCAGTGAGGCAGGGGGCGCATCTGGCTACACCTTC. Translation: CAISEAGGASGYTF.

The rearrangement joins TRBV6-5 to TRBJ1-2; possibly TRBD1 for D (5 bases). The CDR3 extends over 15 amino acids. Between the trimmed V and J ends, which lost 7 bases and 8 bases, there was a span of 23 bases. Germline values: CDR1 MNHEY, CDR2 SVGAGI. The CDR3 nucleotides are TGTGCCAGCAACCCTGGTGGGGGGTCTGTGCGCGGCTACACCTTC. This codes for CASNPGGGSVRGYTF.

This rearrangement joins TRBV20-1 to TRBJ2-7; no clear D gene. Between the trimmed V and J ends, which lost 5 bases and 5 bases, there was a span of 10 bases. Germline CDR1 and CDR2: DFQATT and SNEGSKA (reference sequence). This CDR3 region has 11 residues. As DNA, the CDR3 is TGCAGTGCTTACCACCCTAACGAGCAGTACTTC. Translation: CSAYHPNEQYF.

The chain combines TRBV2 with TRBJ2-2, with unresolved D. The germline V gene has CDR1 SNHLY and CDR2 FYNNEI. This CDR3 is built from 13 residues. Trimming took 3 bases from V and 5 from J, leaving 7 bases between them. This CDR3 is CASSDGLTGELFF. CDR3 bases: TGTGCCAGCAGTGACGGTCTAACCGGGGAGCTGTTTTTT.

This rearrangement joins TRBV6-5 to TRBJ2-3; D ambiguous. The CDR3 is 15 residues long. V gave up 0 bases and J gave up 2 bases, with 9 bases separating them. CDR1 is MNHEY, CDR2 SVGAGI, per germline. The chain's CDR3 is CASSYSATSTDTQYF. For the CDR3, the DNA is TGTGCCAGCAGTTACTCAGCTACCTCCACAGATACGCAGTATTTT.